Shown below are 20 T cell receptor beta chains from a single sample sequenced in a study of blood T cell repertoires in COVID-19. Profiling relied on immunoSEQ multiplex PCR, and the TCRdb table lists in-frame clones only, not all of them. The sample has 350,000 to 500,000 clones; roughly 90% are singletons. The sequenced material came from PBMCs or T cells enriched from blood (not recorded which). These receptors all stem from a woman younger than 30 who had been exposed to COVID-19.

The chain combines TRBV6-6 with TRBJ2-3; the D is unclear. This CDR3 has 13 residues. V lost 7 bases and J 4 bases, leaving 12 bases between the germline ends. CDR1 is MNHNY and CDR2 is SVGAGI in the germline V gene (reference sequence). The CDR3 loop reads CASNHLESDTQYF. CDR3 nucleotide sequence: TGTGCCAGCAACCACCTAGAGTCAGATACGCAGTATTTT.

This chain links TRBV5-6 with TRBJ2-5; TRBD1 matches 8 bases. Germline values: CDR1 SGHDT, CDR2 YYEEEE. The V gene end was trimmed by 1 base and the J gene end by 4 bases; junction bases not matched to a gene: 12. There are 17 residues in the CDR3. The CDR3 coding sequence is TGTGCCAGCAGCTTGAGCGTAGGACAGGGTCTGCCAGAGACCCAGTACTTC. Translating gives CASSLSVGQGLPETQYF.

This chain connects TRBV2 to TRBJ2-7; D might be TRBD2 (6 bases). This CDR3 comprises 16 residues. Germline-derived CDR1 and CDR2 are SNHLY and FYNNEI. V lost 1 base to trimming and J lost 0 bases, with 13 bases between them. As DNA, the CDR3 is TGTGCCAGCAGTGAAGTGGGGGTAGCGGTCTCCTACGAGCAGTACTTC. Encoded protein: CASSEVGVAVSYEQYF.

CDR3 amino acids: CASSPNFGNTIYF. The CDR3 DNA is TGTGCCAGCAGCCCCAATTTCGGGAACACCATATATTTT. The V gene is TRBV11-2, the J gene TRBJ1-3; D ambiguous. V was cut by 5 bases and J by 7 bases, with 12 bases left in between. Germline loops: CDR1 SGHAT, CDR2 FQNNGV. This CDR3 comprises 13 residues. The full variable domain, rest sourced from reference TRBV11-2 and TRBJ1-3, is EAGVAQSPRYKIIEKRQSVAFWCNPISGHATLYWYQQILGQGPKLLIQFQNNGVVDDSQLPKDRFSAERLKGVDSTLKIQPAKLEDSAVYLCASSPNFGNTIYFGEGSWLTVV.

The chain uses TRBV7-2 and TRBJ1-5; 9 bases are shared with TRBD1. The CDR3 is 15 amino acids. CDR1 is SGHTA and CDR2 is FQGNSA in the germline V gene. Losses at the gene ends were 2 bases for V and 3 bases for J; bases not matched to a gene: 2. This CDR3 is CASSLRTGVNQPQHF. The CDR3 region has the DNA TGTGCCAGCAGCTTAAGGACAGGGGTCAATCAGCCCCAGCATTTT. Supplemented by reference TRBV7-2 and TRBJ1-5, the full variable domain reads GAGVSQSPSNKVTEKGKDVELRCDPISGHTALYWYRQSLGQGLEFLIYFQGNSAPDKSGLPSDRFSAERTGGSVSTLTIQRTQQEDSAVYLCASSLRTGVNQPQHFGDGTRLSIL.

The chain employs TRBV5-1 and TRBJ2-7; 7 bases align to TRBD1. Trimming took 4 bases from V and 5 from J; bases not matched to a gene: 12. Germline V gene sequence: CDR1 SGHRS, CDR2 YFSETQ. CDR3 size: 15 residues. The CDR3 protein is CASSPQTAQGDEQYF. Here the CDR3 DNA reads TGCGCCAGCAGCCCTCAGACGGCCCAGGGGGACGAGCAGTACTTC.

The chain uses TRBV10-1 and TRBJ2-1; D may be TRBD2 (6 bases). Germline CDR1 and CDR2: WNHNN and SYGVQD (reference sequence). The CDR3 totals 15 residues. V was clipped by 2 bases and J by 6 bases, with 14 bases between them. The CDR3 bases are TGCGCCAGCAGTGAGCTGCGCGGGGTGGCCAATGAGCAGTTCTTC. This encodes CASSELRGVANEQFF.

V and J are TRBV4-2 and TRBJ1-2, with D uncertain. The CDR3 covers 15 residues. Trimming took 1 base from V and 0 from J, leaving 9 bases between them. Germline CDR1 is LGHNA and CDR2 is YNFKEQ. CDR3 bases: TGTGCCAGCAGCCAAGGGCAAGAATCTAACTATGGCTACACCTTC. Protein sequence: CASSQGQESNYGYTF.

This chain joins TRBV6-5 and TRBJ1-2, with TRBD1 matching over 12 bases. With 2 bases clipped from V and 5 bases from J, the junction kept 6 bases outside the gene matches. This CDR3 contains 16 residues. Germline CDR1 is MNHEY and CDR2 is SVGAGI. CDR3 bases: TGTGCCAGCAGTTACGATGGGACAGGGGGCCGATATGGCTACACCTTC. It yields the protein CASSYDGTGGRYGYTF.

The rearrangement links TRBV18 to TRBJ2-1, with a weak D call TRBD1 (6 bases). CDR3 length: 17 residues. Germline V gives CDR1 KGHSH, CDR2 LQKENI. Trimming cost V 0 bases and J 8 bases, with 20 bases left between them. CDR3 sequence: CASSPPNPTGSSYEQFF. The CDR3 bases are TGTGCCAGCTCACCACCGAATCCAACAGGGAGTAGCTATGAGCAGTTCTTC. The complete variable domain, with remaining parts taken from reference TRBV18 and TRBJ2-1, reads NAGVMQNPRHLVRRRGQEARLRCSPMKGHSHVYWYRQLPEEGLKFMVYLQKENIIDESGMPKERFSAEFPKEGPSILRIQQVVRGDSAAYFCASSPPNPTGSSYEQFFGPGTRLTVL.

CDR3 sequence: CASSQDEQGGDTEAFF. DNA of the CDR3: TGCGCCAGCAGCCAAGATGAGCAGGGAGGGGACACTGAAGCTTTCTTT. This sequence joins TRBV4-1 and TRBJ1-1; tentative D call: TRBD1 (5 bases). V lost 0 bases, J lost 3 bases, and 14 bases lay in between. The germline CDR1 and CDR2 sequences are MGHRA and YSYEKL. The CDR3 covers 16 residues.

The chain is built from TRBV5-1 and TRBJ1-5; D is unclear. The germline V gene has CDR1 SGHRS and CDR2 YFSETQ. Deletions cut 4 bases from V and 6 bases from J, with 17 bases between. The CDR3 is 15 residues long. CDR3 in DNA: TGCGCCAGCAGCCCCAATGGCGTTGAGGGTCAGCCCCAGCATTTT. Amino acid sequence: CASSPNGVEGQPQHF. Filled out from reference TRBV5-1 and TRBJ1-5, the complete variable domain reads KAGVTQTPRYLIKTRGQQVTLSCSPISGHRSVSWYQQTPGQGLQFLFEYFSETQRNKGNFPGRFSGRQFSNSRSEMNVSTLELGDSALYLCASSPNGVEGQPQHFGDGTRLSIL.

This clone was observed a single time. V is TRBV3-1 (or the pseudogene TRBV3-2) and J is TRBJ2-1; 8 positions match TRBD2. Germline V gives CDR1 LGHDT, CDR2 YNNKEL (reference sequence). J was trimmed by 5 bases and V by 4 bases; bases with no gene match: 7. The CDR3 runs 15 residues. CDR3 amino acids: CASSLLAGHHNEQFF. The CDR3 nucleotides read TGTGCCAGCAGCCTTTTAGCGGGACACCACAATGAGCAGTTCTTC.

This chain joins TRBV6-2 or TRBV6-3 and TRBJ2-7; TRBD1 is a possible D gene (5 bases). Germline assignment: CDR1 MNHEY and CDR2 SVGEGT. The CDR3 has 13 residues. V was trimmed by 2 bases and J by 3 bases, leaving 8 bases between them. CDR3 DNA sequence: TGTGCCAGCAGTTACAGACAGCACTACGAGCAGTACTTC. Protein sequence: CASSYRQHYEQYF.

The rearrangement joins TRBV15 to TRBJ1-6, with 9 bases aligning to TRBD1. CDR1 is LNHNV, CDR2 YYDKDF, per germline (reference sequence). The V and J ends lost 3 bases and 7 bases, in that order; junction bases with no gene match: 4. There are 15 residues in the CDR3. The CDR3 loop is CATSSDTGGNSPLHF. The CDR3 DNA reads TGTGCCACCAGCAGTGATACAGGGGGCAATTCACCCCTCCACTTT.

This clone appeared once. The V gene is TRBV3-1 (or the pseudogene TRBV3-2), the J gene TRBJ2-2; 7 positions match TRBD2. The CDR3 is made up of 19 amino acids. Trimming removed 1 base from V and 5 bases from J; junction bases left unmatched: 16. Germline V lookup: CDR1 LGHDT, CDR2 YNNKEL (reference sequence). CDR3 DNA: TGTGCCAGCAGCCAAGCCACTAACCTAGCGGTCGAACAGACCGGGGAGCTGTTTTTT. It specifies CASSQATNLAVEQTGELFF.

The J gene is TRBJ2-7, the V gene TRBV5-1, with 10 nucleotides matching TRBD2. V shed 5 bases, J shed 1 base, and the junction held 9 bases outside the gene matches. This CDR3 is 16 amino acids long. Germline V lookup: CDR1 SGHRS, CDR2 YFSETQ. The DNA for the CDR3 is TGCGCCAGCAGTAGTCAAGCGGGGGGGAATTCCTACGAGCAGTACTTC. This encodes CASSSQAGGNSYEQYF.

The genes are TRBV28 and TRBJ2-7; weak D call: TRBD1 (6 bases). This CDR3 has 13 amino acids. Germline V lookup: CDR1 MDHEN, CDR2 SYDVKM. V was shortened by 6 bases and J by 9 bases, with 18 bases between the two germline ends. Written as DNA, the CDR3 is TGTGCCAGCAGCGTTACAGGGTTTTTTGGGCAGTACTTC. Amino acids: CASSVTGFFGQYF. Full variable domain (rest looked up from reference TRBV28 and TRBJ2-7): DVKVTQSSRYLVKRTGEKVFLECVQDMDHENMFWYRQDPGLGLRLIYFSYDVKMKEKGDIPEGYSVSREKKERFSLILESASTNQTSMYLCASSVTGFFGQYFGPGTRLTVT.

The chain joins TRBV2 to TRBJ2-7; 7 nucleotides align to TRBD2. This CDR3 has 15 residues. The V segment lost 6 bases and the J segment 0 bases; nucleotides outside the gene matches: 8. CDR1 and CDR2 (germline): SNHLY, FYNNEI. The CDR3 region has the DNA TGTGCCAGCAGATCTTACGGGGACTACTCCTACGAGCAGTACTTC. Translated, it gives CASRSYGDYSYEQYF.

The J gene is TRBJ1-2, the V gene TRBV7-7; 7 bases line up with TRBD1. CDR3 length equals 16 residues. V shed 6 bases, J shed 4 bases, and the junction held 14 bases outside the gene matches. Per germline, CDR1 SSHAT and CDR2 FNYEAQ (reference sequence). The CDR3 loop reads CASRSSPGQSIYGYTF. The CDR3, as DNA: TGTGCCAGCAGGTCATCCCCGGGACAGAGTATCTATGGCTACACCTTC.